The 26 T cell receptor beta chains given below trace back to one sample, sequenced in a study of regulatory T cells in long-lasting Graves disease. The time point is: newly diagnosed GD, antithyroid drugs for less than 3 months. Making the TCR library involved RNA that had been extracted from PBMCs. Assembly of TCR beta libraries relied on iRepertoire HTBI primers together with Arm-PCR of CDR3 regions. In TCRdb, the multiplex PCR reads were re-called with MiXCR into one record per CDR3 protein. The sample consists of about 420,000 distinct CDR3 sequences, less than 20% of them appearing once. In addition, the sample was reused for a study of T cells in Graves' hyperthyroidism and ophthalmopathy.

The sequencing here drew on peripheral blood mononuclear cells (PBMCs), taken at new diagnosis, from a patient treated with antithyroid drugs. These TCRs come from a woman aged 18-29 years with Graves disease.

At least ten counts were recorded for this clonotype. The chain links TRBV5-1 to TRBJ2-7; 10 nucleotides line up with TRBD2. This CDR3 comprises 15 residues. V was clipped by 4 bases and J by 0 bases; unmatched bases: 4. Germline lookup yields CDR1 SGHRS and CDR2 YFSETQ. This chain's CDR3 is CASSTGLADSYEQYF. CDR3 DNA: TGCGCCAGCAGCACCGGACTAGCGGACTCCTACGAGCAGTACTTC.

The genes are TRBV2 and TRBJ2-4; 9 bases align to TRBD1. The CDR3 loop spans 12 amino acids. Germline CDR1 SNHLY, CDR2 FYNNEI. The V segment lost 4 bases and the J segment 15 bases; nucleotides outside the gene matches: 7. The CDR3 here is CASSAPGQGSYF. In DNA, the CDR3 is TGTGCCAGCAGTGCTCCGGGACAGGGCTCGTACTTC.

This clonotype showed up many times. The rearrangement joins TRBV11-2 to TRBJ2-7, with D maybe TRBD1 (5 bases). CDR3 length: 19 residues. Trimming cost V 6 bases and J 0 bases, with 27 bases left between them. The germline V gene encodes CDR1 SGHAT and CDR2 FQNNGV. Written as DNA, the CDR3 is TGTGCCAGCAGTAGTCTGCGTTCAACAAGAGACAGAAGCTCCTACGAGCAGTACTTC. Translation: CASSSLRSTRDRSSYEQYF.

This clonotype appeared a few times. The chain joins TRBV28 to TRBJ2-3; the D gene is possibly TRBD1 (5 bases). V shed 5 bases and J shed 2 bases, with 14 bases lying between them. The CDR3 runs 15 residues. Germline V gene data show CDR1 as MDHEN and CDR2 as SYDVKM. The CDR3: CASSVVIGVTDTQYF. Here the CDR3 DNA reads TGTGCCAGCAGTGTAGTAATAGGGGTCACAGATACGCAGTATTTT.

This clonotype has more than one count but fewer than ten. The rearrangement joins TRBV9 to TRBJ1-5; D might be TRBD1 (6 bases). V shed 3 bases and J shed 1 base, with 8 bases lying between them. There are 14 residues in the CDR3. Germline V gene data show CDR1 as SGDLS and CDR2 as YYNGEE. The DNA of the CDR3 is TGTGCCAGCAGCGGGACAGCCAGCAATCAGCCCCAGCATTTT. Encoded protein: CASSGTASNQPQHF.

This clonotype has at least ten counts. CDR3 in amino acids: CASSDEGGGNQPQHF. The CDR3 nucleotides are TGTGCCAGCAGTGATGAAGGGGGCGGCAATCAGCCCCAGCATTTT. The chain links TRBV2 to TRBJ1-5, with 7 bases identical to TRBD1. The V and J ends lost 3 bases and 2 bases, in that order; junction bases with no gene match: 4. CDR3 length: 15 amino acids. Germline V gives CDR1 SNHLY, CDR2 FYNNEI.

There are a few counts of this clonotype. The J gene is TRBJ2-1, the V gene TRBV30; D uncertain. CDR3 size: 13 residues. Germline V gives CDR1 GTSNPN, CDR2 SVGIG (reference sequence). V was pared by 0 bases and J by 8 bases, with 11 bases between. The CDR3 protein is CAWSVGLGDEQFF. In DNA, the CDR3 is TGTGCCTGGAGTGTAGGTTTGGGCGATGAGCAGTTCTTC.

This clonotype was seen ten or more times. The chain uses TRBV20-1 and TRBJ2-1; TRBD2 is a possible D gene (5 bases). The CDR3 covers 16 residues. Germline-derived CDR1 and CDR2 are DFQATT and SNEGSKA (reference sequence). V was trimmed by 6 bases and J by 4 bases, leaving 22 bases between them. The CDR3 DNA reads as TGCAGTGCCCTACGGCCCGACGCGGGCCTATACAATGAGCAGTTCTTC. The encoded protein is CSALRPDAGLYNEQFF.

This clonotype was counted a few times. The V call is TRBV6-2 or TRBV6-3, the J call TRBJ2-1; possible D gene TRBD2, 6 bases. V was trimmed by 2 bases and J by 4 bases, leaving 27 bases between them. Germline CDR1 MNHEY, CDR2 SVGEGT. The CDR3 is 20 amino acids. The CDR3 sequence: CASSYPGKTEGDVKYNEQFF. For the CDR3, the DNA is TGTGCCAGCAGTTACCCAGGAAAAACGGAGGGAGATGTAAAGTACAATGAGCAGTTCTTC.

V gene TRBV12-3 or TRBV12-4 combines with J gene TRBJ1-3; perhaps TRBD1 as D (5 bases). V was pared by 3 bases and J by 3 bases, with 9 bases between. The CDR3 loop spans 14 amino acids. The DNA of the CDR3 is TGTGCCAGCAGTTTTGGGGGATATGGAAACACCATATATTTT. This encodes CASSFGGYGNTIYF.

V usage is TRBV6-2 or TRBV6-3 and J usage is TRBJ1-1, with 9 positions matching TRBD1. Germline V lookup: CDR1 MNHEY, CDR2 SVGEGT. The ends lost 5 bases at V and 1 base at J; junction bases unmatched: 14. The CDR3 loop spans 18 amino acids. In nucleotides, the CDR3 is TGTGCCAGCAGTGTCAAAATGGGGACAGGGTGGAAGAACACTGAAGCTTTCTTT. Amino acid sequence: CASSVKMGTGWKNTEAFF.

V usage is TRBV7-3 and J usage is TRBJ2-1; the match to TRBD2 covers 9 bases. V lost 5 bases, J lost 8 bases, and 10 bases stayed unmatched. CDR1 and CDR2 from the germline V gene are SGHTA and FQGTGA. The CDR3 runs to 15 residues. DNA for the CDR3: TGTGCCAGCAGCCCGACTAGCGGTAGGGGCTATGAGCAGTTCTTC. Translation: CASSPTSGRGYEQFF.

This clonotype has a handful of counts. The gene calls are TRBV4-1 and TRBJ1-4; tentatively, D is TRBD1 (5 bases). With 0 bases removed from V and 10 bases from J, the gap between germline ends came to 9 bases. The CDR3 spans 13 residues. Germline values: CDR1 MGHRA, CDR2 YSYEKL. CDR3: CASSQDPGTKLFF. Written as DNA, the CDR3 is TGCGCCAGCAGCCAAGATCCGGGGACAAAACTGTTTTTT.

This clonotype was recorded a few times. The chain uses TRBV6-2 or TRBV6-3 and TRBJ2-5, with TRBD2 matching 12 bases. V shed 6 bases, J shed 4 bases, and the junction held 9 bases outside the gene matches. The germline V gene encodes CDR1 MNHEY and CDR2 SVGEGT. The CDR3 has 16 amino acids. For the CDR3, the DNA is TGTGCCAGCAGCACGCTAGCGGGAGGGCCCGGAGAGACCCAGTACTTC. Translation: CASSTLAGGPGETQYF.

This clonotype was seen repeatedly, ten times or more. V and J are TRBV11-2 and TRBJ1-2; no definite D call. The CDR3 runs to 14 residues. Per germline, CDR1 SGHAT and CDR2 FQNNGV. The V and J ends lost 0 bases and 6 bases respectively, with 11 bases between them. This chain's CDR3 is CASSLESSYHGYTF. CDR3 DNA sequence: TGTGCCAGCAGCTTAGAAAGCAGCTACCATGGCTACACCTTC.

This clonotype was counted ten times or more. The chain recombines TRBV12-3 or TRBV12-4 with TRBJ1-2; D not resolved. This CDR3 is built from 15 residues. The germline V and J ends were trimmed by 1 base and 5 bases, with 14 bases remaining between them. The CDR3: CASSLVSRVQYGYTF. In nucleotides, the CDR3 is TGTGCCAGCAGTTTAGTTAGTAGGGTTCAGTATGGCTACACCTTC.

This clonotype has only a few counts. This rearrangement joins TRBV12-3 or TRBV12-4 to TRBJ2-3; 9 bases line up with TRBD1. Losses at the gene ends were 5 bases for V and 7 bases for J; bases not matched to a gene: 10. The CDR3 covers 15 residues. The CDR3, as DNA: TGTGCCAGCAGTCCGTTTCGGGGACAGGGAAATACGCAGTATTTT. Its protein product is CASSPFRGQGNTQYF.

This chain connects TRBV7-8 to TRBJ2-1; 10 bases are a match to TRBD2. The CDR3 extends over 13 amino acids. Germline CDR1 reads SGHVS; CDR2 reads FQNEAQ. V shed 7 bases and J 8 bases; nucleotides not matched to a gene: 5. The CDR3 DNA is TGTGCCAGCACCACCGGGACTAGCGATGAGCAGTTCTTC. Encoded protein: CASTTGTSDEQFF.

The V call is TRBV20-1, the J call TRBJ2-3; 16 bases match TRBD2. The ends lost 4 bases at V and 5 bases at J; junction bases unmatched: 9. The CDR3 runs 17 residues. From germline, CDR1 is DFQATT and CDR2 SNEGSKA (reference sequence). The DNA of the CDR3 is TGCAGTGCTACCGGGACTAGCGGGAGGGCCGTGGGAGATACGCAGTATTTT. Translating gives CSATGTSGRAVGDTQYF.

In this sample, this clonotype turned up many times. The gene calls are TRBV6-5 and TRBJ2-1; D gene uncertain. V shed 2 bases and J shed 5 bases, with 10 bases lying between them. The CDR3 has 14 residues. The V gene's germline CDR1 is MNHEY and CDR2 SVGAGI. CDR3 DNA sequence: TGTGCCAGCAGTTACGGTGGGAAGAACAATGAGCAGTTCTTC. Amino acids: CASSYGGKNNEQFF.

This clonotype was seen a few times. A far larger clone is only one base removed, so a read error is likely. The J gene is TRBJ2-7, the V gene TRBV20-1; 9 bases align to TRBD1. V shed 2 bases and J 7 bases; nucleotides not matched to a gene: 12. In germline, CDR1 is DFQATT, CDR2 SNEGSKA (reference sequence). CDR3 length: 15 amino acids. In DNA, the CDR3 is TGCAGTGCTAGACTCCCGGACAGGGGCTACAATGAGCAGTACTTC. This translates into CSARLPDRGYNEQYF.

The chain carries TRBV4-3 and TRBJ2-4; D is undetermined. The better agreement between TRBJ2-5 and the DNA end casts doubt on the J call. CDR3 length equals 15 residues. Germline values: CDR1 LGHNA, CDR2 YSLEER. CDR3 nucleotide sequence: TGCGCCAGCAGCCAAGATGGATCCTGGGAAGAGACCCAGTACTTC. Amino acids: CASSQDGSWEETQYF.

Note on this clonotype: At one of its ends the junction is not consistent with the germline gene, which may arise from a read error. CDR3 sequence: CNAPGVAGEGSTDTQYF. DNA for the CDR3: TGCAATGCTCCCGGAGTAGCGGGAGAAGGGAGCACAGATACGCAGTATTTT. V and J are TRBV20-1 and TRBJ2-3, with 9 bases matching TRBD2. CDR1 DFQATT and CDR2 SNEGSKA come from the germline V gene (reference sequence). CDR3 size: 17 residues.

This clonotype was counted ten times or more. The CDR3 protein is CASSQVDLRTDTQYF. The CDR3 nucleotides read TGCGCCAGCAGCCAAGTGGACTTACGCACAGATACGCAGTATTTT. This chain uses TRBV4-1 with TRBJ2-3; D is possibly TRBD2 (5 bases). The V end lost 1 base, the J end lost 1 base, and 9 bases lay between the germline ends. The CDR3 length is 15 residues. The germline V gene has CDR1 MGHRA and CDR2 YSYEKL.

CDR3 loop: CASSNSGRAAYEQFF. For the CDR3, the DNA is TGTGCCAGTAGTAATAGCGGGAGGGCCGCCTATGAGCAGTTCTTC. V is TRBV19 and J is TRBJ2-1, with 11 positions matching TRBD2. The J segment lost 8 bases and the V segment lost 4 bases, leaving 7 bases of the junction unmatched. The germline V gene has CDR1 LNHDA and CDR2 SQIVND (reference sequence). This CDR3 has 15 amino acids.

The chain combines TRBV27 with TRBJ2-6; no firm D call. The CDR3 totals 17 residues. CDR1 is MNHEY and CDR2 is SMNVEV in the germline V gene (reference sequence). Trimming removed 0 bases from V and 1 base from J, with 10 bases in between. DNA for the CDR3: TGTGCCAGCAGTTTATCTGGGGTCGGTTCTGGGGCCAACGTCCTGACTTTC. Its translation: CASSLSGVGSGANVLTF.